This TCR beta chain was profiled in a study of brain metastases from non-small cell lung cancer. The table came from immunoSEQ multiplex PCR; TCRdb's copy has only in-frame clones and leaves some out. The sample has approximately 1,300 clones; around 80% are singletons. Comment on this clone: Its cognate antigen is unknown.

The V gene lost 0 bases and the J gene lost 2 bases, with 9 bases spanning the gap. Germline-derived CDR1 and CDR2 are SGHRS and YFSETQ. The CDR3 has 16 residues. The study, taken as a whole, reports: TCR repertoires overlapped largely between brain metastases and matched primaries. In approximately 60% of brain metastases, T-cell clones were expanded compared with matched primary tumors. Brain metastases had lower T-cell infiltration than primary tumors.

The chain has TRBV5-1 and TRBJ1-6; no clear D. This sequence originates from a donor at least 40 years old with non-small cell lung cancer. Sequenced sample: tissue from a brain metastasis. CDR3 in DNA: TGCGCCAGCAGCTTGGCCCCTAACACCTATAATTCACCCCTCCACTTT. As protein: CASSLAPNTYNSPLHF.